Shown below are 30 T cell receptor beta chains from a single sample sequenced in a study of CD8 T cells in Susac syndrome. An input of roughly 0.45 to 1 ug of RNA was subjected to reverse transcription using random hexamers. MiXCR was run by TCRdb on the immunoSEQ multiplex PCR reads, yielding one entry per CDR3 protein. This sample has about 73,000 distinct CDR3 sequences, with about 94% found just once. Source material: CD8+ T cells from PBMCs. The receptor set was obtained from a human donor with multiple sclerosis.

The chain employs TRBV24-1 and TRBJ1-1; unclear D gene. Germline-derived CDR1 and CDR2 are KGHDR and SFDVKD. The CDR3 consists of 15 residues. V was shortened by 3 bases and J by 3 bases, with 13 bases between the two germline ends. The DNA of the CDR3 is TGTGCCACCAGTGATCACAAGGACGGTTACACTGAAGCTTTCTTT. This gives the protein CATSDHKDGYTEAFF.

The gene calls are TRBV5-1 and TRBJ2-3; 10 bases match TRBD2. This CDR3 spans 16 amino acids. Trimming at V came to 4 bases and at J to 4 bases, leaving 9 bases not matched to a gene. From germline, CDR1 is SGHRS and CDR2 YFSETQ. The CDR3 sequence: CASSPLRAGGPDTQYF. CDR3 DNA sequence: TGCGCCAGCAGCCCACTTCGAGCGGGGGGGCCAGATACGCAGTATTTT. The variable domain in full, with the rest retrieved from reference TRBV5-1 and TRBJ2-3, is KAGVTQTPRYLIKTRGQQVTLSCSPISGHRSVSWYQQTPGQGLQFLFEYFSETQRNKGNFPGRFSGRQFSNSRSEMNVSTLELGDSALYLCASSPLRAGGPDTQYFGPGTRLTVL.

J is TRBJ2-7 and V is TRBV29-1, with unresolved D. Trimming stripped 6 bases from V and 0 bases from J, with 9 bases between. This CDR3 region has 12 residues. Germline-derived CDR1 and CDR2 are SQVTM and ANQGSEA. The CDR3 nucleotides are TGCAGCGTGGCCGAAAGCTCCTACGAGCAGTACTTC. This encodes CSVAESSYEQYF.

The V call is TRBV15, the J call TRBJ2-5, with D perhaps TRBD1 or TRBD2 (5 bases each). Per germline, CDR1 LNHNV and CDR2 YYDKDF (reference sequence). V was trimmed by 0 bases and J by 0 bases, leaving 8 bases between them. This CDR3 is 15 amino acids long. CDR3 coding DNA: TGTGCCACCAGCAGAGATAAGGGACACCAAGAGACCCAGTACTTC. Protein: CATSRDKGHQETQYF.

J is TRBJ2-7 and V is TRBV5-6; 11 positions match TRBD2. V shed 4 bases, J shed 3 bases, and the junction held 9 bases outside the gene matches. The germline CDR1 and CDR2 sequences are SGHDT and YYEEEE. The CDR3 is 16 residues long. The CDR3 sequence is CASSGGLAGALYEQYF. Here the CDR3 DNA reads TGTGCCAGCAGCGGAGGACTAGCGGGCGCCCTCTACGAGCAGTACTTC.

The CDR3 reads CASSLETANYGYTF. The CDR3, as DNA: TGCGCCAGCAGCTTGGAGACAGCTAACTATGGCTACACCTTC. The chain recombines TRBV5-1 with TRBJ1-2, with D perhaps matching TRBD1 (5 bases). Deletions cut 0 bases from V and 0 bases from J, with 6 bases between. The CDR3 is 14 amino acids. CDR1 SGHRS and CDR2 YFSETQ come from the germline V gene. Complete variable domain (other parts from reference TRBV5-1 and TRBJ1-2): KAGVTQTPRYLIKTRGQQVTLSCSPISGHRSVSWYQQTPGQGLQFLFEYFSETQRNKGNFPGRFSGRQFSNSRSEMNVSTLELGDSALYLCASSLETANYGYTFGSGTRLTVV.

CDR3 protein: CAWGPGQGGNQPQHF. For the CDR3, the DNA is TGTGCCTGGGGTCCGGGACAGGGGGGCAATCAGCCCCAGCATTTT. The gene calls are TRBV30 and TRBJ1-5; TRBD1 aligns across 11 bases. The V gene end was trimmed by 5 bases and the J gene end by 2 bases; junction bases not matched to a gene: 5. This CDR3 contains 15 residues. The germline V gene has CDR1 GTSNPN and CDR2 SVGIG (reference sequence).

The chain couples TRBV6-5 to TRBJ2-5; possibly TRBD2 for D (6 bases). Germline-derived CDR1 and CDR2 are MNHEY and SVGAGI. The CDR3 is 15 residues long. V lost 6 bases and J 10 bases, leaving 24 bases between the germline ends. The CDR3 DNA reads TGTGCCAGCAGCCCCATCCTCGCCGGGGGTGGGGTCCAGTACTTC. Its protein product is CASSPILAGGGVQYF.

This clonotype was seen just once. V is TRBV27 and J is TRBJ1-3; D remains unclear. The germline V gene has CDR1 MNHEY and CDR2 SMNVEV (reference sequence). The CDR3 is 15 residues long. V gave up 5 bases and J gave up 1 base, with 12 bases separating them. As DNA, the CDR3 is TGTGCCAGCAGTCTCGGACTGCCTTCTGGAAACACCATATATTTT. This encodes CASSLGLPSGNTIYF.

The count of this clonotype is one. CDR3 protein: CASSPPQGDEQYF. Written as DNA, the CDR3 is TGTGCCAGCAGCCCCCCACAGGGGGACGAGCAGTACTTC. V and J are TRBV7-9 and TRBJ2-7, with 8 bases identical to TRBD1. The V and J ends lost 5 bases and 5 bases, in that order; junction bases with no gene match: 5. This CDR3 contains 13 residues. Germline V gives CDR1 SEHNR, CDR2 FQNEAQ (reference sequence). The full variable domain, completed using reference TRBV7-9 and TRBJ2-7, is DTGVSQNPRHKITKRGQNVTFRCDPISEHNRLYWYRQTLGQGPEFLTYFQNEAQLEKSRLLSDRFSAERPKGSFSTLEIQRTEQGDSAMYLCASSPPQGDEQYFGPGTRLTVT.

The chain is built from TRBV12-3 or TRBV12-4 and TRBJ2-5, with TRBD2 matching 11 bases. The CDR3 is 13 residues long. V shed 7 bases, J shed 5 bases, and the junction held 3 bases outside the gene matches. The CDR3 DNA reads as TGTGCCAGCAAACTAGCGGGAGAGGAGACCCAGTACTTC. It specifies CASKLAGEETQYF.

This chain links TRBV10-2 with TRBJ2-2; possibly TRBD1 for D (5 bases). The CDR3 spans 15 residues. Deletions cut 4 bases from V and 0 bases from J, with 9 bases between. CDR1 is WSHSY, CDR2 SAAADI, per germline. CDR3 protein: CASSGEQANTGELFF. The CDR3 DNA reads as TGCGCCAGCAGTGGGGAACAGGCGAACACCGGGGAGCTGTTTTTT.

V is TRBV30 and J is TRBJ2-7; tentative D call: TRBD1 (6 bases). The CDR3 has 13 residues. V was shortened by 3 bases and J by 4 bases, with 13 bases between the two germline ends. The germline gives CDR1 GTSNPN, CDR2 SVGIG (reference sequence). The CDR3 nucleotides are TGTGCCTGGAGGAGGACAGTGAATTACGAGCAGTACTTC. Translated, it gives CAWRRTVNYEQYF.

The chain is built from TRBV29-1 and TRBJ2-1, with 11 bases matching TRBD2. Germline CDR1 and CDR2: SQVTM and ANQGSEA. This CDR3 comprises 17 residues. V lost 8 bases and J lost 2; bases outside the gene matches: 14. The CDR3 nucleotides read TGCAGCCTAAGGATAACTAGCGGGAGCGTTGCCTACAATGAGCAGTTCTTC. Protein product: CSLRITSGSVAYNEQFF.

V gene TRBV5-4 combines with J gene TRBJ1-1; D is perhaps TRBD1 (5 bases). The germline CDR1 and CDR2 sequences are SGHNT and YYREEE (reference sequence). Trimming took off 2 bases at V and 5 bases at J, with 13 bases between the two ends. The CDR3 has 14 amino acids. As DNA, the CDR3 is TGTGCCAGCAGCTTTGGGGGGGGAGGAACTGAAGCTTTCTTT. As protein: CASSFGGGGTEAFF. The variable domain in full, with the rest retrieved from reference TRBV5-4 and TRBJ1-1, is ETGVTQSPTHLIKTRGQQVTLRCSSQSGHNTVSWYQQALGQGPQFIFQYYREEENGRGNFPPRFSGLQFPNYSSELNVNALELDDSALYLCASSFGGGGTEAFFGQGTRLTVV.

This clonotype was detected once. The V and J genes are TRBV29-1 and TRBJ2-5, with D perhaps matching TRBD1 (5 bases). CDR3 length: 12 residues. Germline V gene sequence: CDR1 SQVTM, CDR2 ANQGSEA. Trimming shortened V by 7 bases and J by 5 bases, and 14 bases separated the two germline ends. The CDR3 coding sequence is TGCAGCGCACCCCAGGGTAGGGAGACCCAGTACTTC. Translation: CSAPQGRETQYF.

The chain couples TRBV27 to TRBJ2-3; D unclear. Germline lookup yields CDR1 MNHEY and CDR2 SMNVEV (reference sequence). V dropped 0 bases and J dropped 2 bases, with 12 bases sitting between them. The CDR3 covers 16 residues. The CDR3: CASSLSTVPPTDTQYF. In DNA, the CDR3 is TGTGCCAGCAGTTTATCTACAGTACCGCCCACAGATACGCAGTATTTT.

The rearrangement links TRBV4-3 to TRBJ2-3, with 9 bases aligning to TRBD1. Trimming at V came to 3 bases and at J to 8 bases, leaving 15 bases not matched to a gene. The germline gives CDR1 LGHNA, CDR2 YSLEER. CDR3 length: 17 amino acids. The CDR3 loop reads CASSHSWRDREVATQYF. The CDR3 DNA sequence: TGCGCCAGCAGCCACTCTTGGCGGGACAGGGAGGTGGCTACGCAGTATTTT.

V and J are TRBV30 and TRBJ2-3; TRBD1 might be the D (6 bases). V lost 7 bases and J lost 4, with 12 bases in between. The CDR3 totals 12 residues. Germline values: CDR1 GTSNPN, CDR2 SVGIG (reference sequence). CDR3 sequence reads: CAYEQGPDTQYF. The CDR3, as DNA: TGTGCCTATGAACAGGGCCCAGATACGCAGTATTTT.

The chain carries TRBV12-3 or TRBV12-4 and TRBJ2-5; 8 nucleotides match TRBD1. The length of the CDR3 is 18 residues. Unmatched junction bases numbered 15, after V lost 4 bases and J lost 2 bases. The CDR3 region is CASSSDPVGQGTQETQYF. In DNA form, the CDR3 reads TGTGCCAGCAGTTCGGATCCGGTCGGACAGGGAACACAAGAGACCCAGTACTTC.

The chain links TRBV2 to TRBJ2-1; D is uncertain. The germline V gene encodes CDR1 SNHLY and CDR2 FYNNEI. The ends were cut back, 3 bases at V and 7 bases at J, with 10 bases in the middle. This CDR3 has 13 residues. CDR3 amino acids: CASSDGRGNEQFF. The CDR3 DNA sequence: TGTGCCAGCAGTGATGGACGAGGAAATGAGCAGTTCTTC.

This sequence joins TRBV12-3 or TRBV12-4 and TRBJ2-1, with D perhaps matching TRBD1 (6 bases). The CDR3 runs to 15 residues. The V end lost 7 bases, the J end lost 4 bases, and 17 bases lay between the germline ends. The CDR3 here is CASILVRGSYNEQFF. In nucleotides, the CDR3 is TGTGCCAGCATACTGGTTAGGGGGTCATACAATGAGCAGTTCTTC.

The V call is TRBV7-9, the J call TRBJ1-5, with TRBD1 matching over 9 bases. The CDR3 length is 15 residues. In germline, CDR1 is SEHNR, CDR2 FQNEAQ (reference sequence). V shed 2 bases and J 4 bases; nucleotides not matched to a gene: 3. The CDR3 protein is CASSLNGQGNQPQHF. The CDR3 DNA follows: TGTGCCAGCAGCTTAAATGGACAGGGGAATCAGCCCCAGCATTTT.

The chain uses TRBV5-1 and TRBJ2-5; 9 nucleotides align to TRBD1. The CDR3 sequence is 14 residues long. The germline V gene encodes CDR1 SGHRS and CDR2 YFSETQ. The junction had 8 bases not matched to a gene; V was cut back by 6 bases and J by 5 bases. The CDR3 DNA is TGCGCCAGCAAAGGGACAGGGCGGGAGGAGACCCAGTACTTC. Its translation is CASKGTGREETQYF.

The chain carries TRBV16 and TRBJ1-2; maybe TRBD1 (5 bases). The CDR3 spans 15 residues. The V end was cut by 3 bases, the J end by 6 bases, with 17 bases between. Germline CDR1 reads KGHSY; CDR2 reads FQNENV. For the CDR3, the DNA is TGTGCCAGCAGCCACGGAAGGTCAACAGGTCATGGCTACACCTTC. Translated, it gives CASSHGRSTGHGYTF.

The chain carries TRBV9 and TRBJ1-5; unclear D gene. Germline V lookup: CDR1 SGDLS, CDR2 YYNGEE. The CDR3 is made up of 15 amino acids. V was cut by 0 bases and J by 7 bases, with 14 bases left in between. The CDR3 sequence: CASSVADGIGQPQHF. CDR3 in DNA: TGTGCCAGCAGCGTAGCGGATGGGATAGGCCAGCCCCAGCATTTT.

This sequence joins TRBV19 and TRBJ1-2, with D uncertain. Trimming shortened V by 6 bases and J by 1 base, and 9 bases separated the two germline ends. The CDR3 extends over 13 amino acids. Germline V gene data show CDR1 as LNHDA and CDR2 as SQIVND (reference sequence). The CDR3 reads CASRAGLNYGYTF. The CDR3 bases are TGTGCCAGTAGAGCCGGACTTAACTATGGCTACACCTTC.

The V call is TRBV27, the J call TRBJ2-2; no definite D call. Germline V gene data show CDR1 as MNHEY and CDR2 as SMNVEV (reference sequence). The V end was cut by 3 bases, the J end by 4 bases, with 6 bases between. The CDR3 length is 13 residues. CDR3 DNA: TGTGCCAGCAGTTTGGGTAGCACCGGGGAGCTGTTTTTT. The encoded protein is CASSLGSTGELFF.

The V call is TRBV29-1, the J call TRBJ2-1; a weak D match, TRBD2 (6 bases). The CDR3 length is 15 residues. Trimming took off 6 bases at V and 6 bases at J, with 21 bases between the two ends. CDR1 and CDR2 (germline): SQVTM, ANQGSEA. This chain's CDR3 is CSVNRRVAEGNEQFF. DNA for the CDR3: TGCAGCGTCAACCGGAGGGTAGCGGAGGGCAATGAGCAGTTCTTC.

This clonotype counts as medium-sized (0.01 to 0.1%). The gene calls are TRBV11-2 and TRBJ2-3, with no clear D. V lost 3 bases and J 1 base, leaving 5 bases between the germline ends. Germline CDR1 and CDR2: SGHAT and FQNNGV. The CDR3 extends over 13 amino acids. The CDR3 loop reads CASSFSRTDTQYF. CDR3 in DNA: TGTGCCAGCAGCTTTTCCCGCACAGATACGCAGTATTTT. Supplemented by reference TRBV11-2 and TRBJ2-3, the full variable domain reads EAGVAQSPRYKIIEKRQSVAFWCNPISGHATLYWYQQILGQGPKLLIQFQNNGVVDDSQLPKDRFSAERLKGVDSTLKIQPAKLEDSAVYLCASSFSRTDTQYFGPGTRLTVL.